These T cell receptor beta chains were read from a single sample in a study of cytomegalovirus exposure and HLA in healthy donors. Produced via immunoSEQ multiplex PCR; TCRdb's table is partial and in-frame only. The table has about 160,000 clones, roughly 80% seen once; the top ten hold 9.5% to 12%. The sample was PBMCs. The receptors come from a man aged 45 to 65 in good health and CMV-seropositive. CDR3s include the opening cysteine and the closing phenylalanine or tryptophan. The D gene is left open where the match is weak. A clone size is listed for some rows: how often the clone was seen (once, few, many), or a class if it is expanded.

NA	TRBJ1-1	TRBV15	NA	TGTGCCACCAGCTCCCGGAGGATGAACACTGAAGCTTTCTTT	CATSSRRMNTEAFF
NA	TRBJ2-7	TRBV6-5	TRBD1	TGTGCCAGCAAGTTGGACAGGGGGATATACTACGAGCAGTACTTC	CASKLDRGIYYEQYF
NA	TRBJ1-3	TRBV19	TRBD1	TGTGCCAGTAGTCCCGACAGGGAAAACACCATATATTTT	CASSPDRENTIYF
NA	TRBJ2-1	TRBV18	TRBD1	TGTGCCAGCTCATCAAGACAGGGGCAGAGCTCCTACAATGAGCAGTTCTTC	CASSSRQGQSSYNEQFF
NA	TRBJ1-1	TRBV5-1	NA	TGCGCCAGCAGCTTACAGGGTACTGAAGCTTTCTTT	CASSLQGTEAFF
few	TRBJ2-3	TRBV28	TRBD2	TGTGCCAGCAGTTTAGATCTAGCGGGGAACACAGATACGCAGTATTTT	CASSLDLAGNTDTQYF
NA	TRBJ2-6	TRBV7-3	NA	TGTGCCAGCAGCCCGGTCCTCTCTGGGGCCAACGTCCTGACTTTC	CASSPVLSGANVLTF
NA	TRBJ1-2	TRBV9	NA	TGTGCCAGCAGCGTAGCCGATCTGGCATATGGCTACACCTTC	CASSVADLAYGYTF
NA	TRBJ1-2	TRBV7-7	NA	TGTGCTAGCAGCCCAGCGGGGGGGAGCCCAGAGGGCTACACCTTC	CASSPAGGSPEGYTF
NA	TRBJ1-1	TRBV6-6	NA	TGTGCCAGCACGCGAGAGGCGTCTGAAGCTTTCTTT	CASTREASEAFF
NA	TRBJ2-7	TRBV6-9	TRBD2	TGTGCCATTACTAGGGGTAATAGCGGGAAAATTAACTACGAGCAGTACTTC	CAITRGNSGKINYEQYF
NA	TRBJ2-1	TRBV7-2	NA	TGTGCCAGCAGCCCAACTATTCCCTCCTACAATGAGCAGTTCTTC	CASSPTIPSYNEQFF
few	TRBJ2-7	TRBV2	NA	TGTGCCAGCAGTGAAAGGGGGGGATCATTCTACGAGCAGTACTTC	CASSERGGSFYEQYF
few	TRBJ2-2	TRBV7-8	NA	TGTGCCAGCAGCTTAGAGGAGGGGGAGCTGTTTTTT	CASSLEEGELFF
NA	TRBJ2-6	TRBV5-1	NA	TGCGCCAGCAGGGGGACTGGGGCCAACGGCCTGACTTTC	CASRGTGANGLTF
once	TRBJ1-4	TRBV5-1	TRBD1	TGCGCCAGCGGACAGGGATCAACTAATGAAAAACTGTTTTTT	CASGQGSTNEKLFF
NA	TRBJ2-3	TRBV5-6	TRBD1	TGTGCCAGCAGCCAAAGAAGACAGGGGGCGGTGGGCACAGATACGCAGTATTTT	CASSQRRQGAVGTDTQYF
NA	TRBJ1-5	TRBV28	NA	TGTGCCAGCAACCAGAACAATCAGCCCCAGCATTTT	CASNQNNQPQHF
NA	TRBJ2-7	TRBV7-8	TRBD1	TGTGCCAGCAGCTCCTGGGACAGGGTCTACGAGCAGTACTTC	CASSSWDRVYEQYF
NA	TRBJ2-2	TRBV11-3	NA	TGTGCCAGCAGCATATCTACGAACACCGGGGAGCTGTTTTTT	CASSISTNTGELFF
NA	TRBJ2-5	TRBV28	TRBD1	TGTGCCAGCAGGGGGACAGGGATTCGAGAGACCCAGTACTTC	CASRGTGIRETQYF
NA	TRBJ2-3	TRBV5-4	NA	TGTGCCAGCAGCCCAGGGGTCGTGGAGGCAGATACGCAGTATTTT	CASSPGVVEADTQYF
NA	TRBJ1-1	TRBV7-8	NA	TGTGCCAGCAGCTTAGGAACAGGGAGCACTGAAGCTTTCTTT	CASSLGTGSTEAFF
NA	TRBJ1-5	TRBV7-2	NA	TGTGCCAGCAGCTTAGATATAGGGCGGGGTCAGCCCCAGCATTTT	CASSLDIGRGQPQHF
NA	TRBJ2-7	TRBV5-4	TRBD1	TGTGCCAGCAGCTGGGGGACAGGGGACTACGAGCAGTACTTC	CASSWGTGDYEQYF
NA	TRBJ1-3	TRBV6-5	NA	TGTGCCAGCAGACAGGTTTCTGGAAACACCATATATTTT	CASRQVSGNTIYF
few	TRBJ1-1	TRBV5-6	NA	TGTGCCAGCACCTCAAGCGGGGAACAAATGAACACTGAAGCTTTCTTT	CASTSSGEQMNTEAFF
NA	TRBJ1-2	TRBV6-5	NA	TGTGCCAGCAGTCCGCCCGGGAACGAAAACTATGGCTACACCTTC	CASSPPGNENYGYTF
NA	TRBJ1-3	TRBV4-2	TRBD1	TGTGCCAGCAGCCGCGAGGGACAGGGACTTACCAACACCATATATTTT	CASSREGQGLTNTIYF
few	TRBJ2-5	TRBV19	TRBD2	TGTGCCAGTAGTAACGGACTAGCGGGTGAGACCCAGTACTTC	CASSNGLAGETQYF
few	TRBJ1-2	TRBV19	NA	TGTGCCAGTAGTATTTCCGGATTCGAACAGGGCTATGGGGGCTACACCTTC	CASSISGFEQGYGGYTF
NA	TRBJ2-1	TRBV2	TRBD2	TGTGCCAGCAGTGATCTAGCGGGGTACAATGAGCAGTTCTTC	CASSDLAGYNEQFF
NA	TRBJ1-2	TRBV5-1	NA	TGCGCCAGCAGCCTCCGGGACAACGGGGACTATGGCTACACCTTC	CASSLRDNGDYGYTF
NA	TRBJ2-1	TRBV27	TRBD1	TGTGCCAGCATTAGGGACAGGGAGGAAGACAATGAGCAGTTCTTC	CASIRDREEDNEQFF
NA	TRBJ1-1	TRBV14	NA	TGTGCCAGCAGCCAAGCGCCCGGGGCTGAAGCTTTCTTT	CASSQAPGAEAFF
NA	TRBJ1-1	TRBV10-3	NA	TGTGCCATCAGTGAGCAGGCAACCAGGGGCACTGAAGCTTTCTTT	CAISEQATRGTEAFF
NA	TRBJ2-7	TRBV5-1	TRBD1	TGCGCCAGCAGCACAGACGGACAGGGGACAGGTTCCGAGCAGTACTTC	CASSTDGQGTGSEQYF
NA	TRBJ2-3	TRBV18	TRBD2	TGTGCCAGCTCACAACCGGGACTAGCTAGCACAGATACGCAGTATTTT	CASSQPGLASTDTQYF
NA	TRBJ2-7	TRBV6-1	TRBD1	TGTGCCAGCAGTTTACAGGGGGCCGATTACGAGCAGTACTTC	CASSLQGADYEQYF
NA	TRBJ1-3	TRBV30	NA	TGTGCCTGGTCCGTGGGACTTAAGCCTGGAAACACCATATATTTT	CAWSVGLKPGNTIYF
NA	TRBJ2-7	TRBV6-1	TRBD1	TGTGCCAGCAGTGAAGCAGACAGGGAAAGCTACGAGCAGTACTTC	CASSEADRESYEQYF
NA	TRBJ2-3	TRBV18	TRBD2	TGTGCCAGCTCACCGTCTAGCGGGGGGGCTTCAGATACGCAGTATTTT	CASSPSSGGASDTQYF
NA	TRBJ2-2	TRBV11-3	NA	TGTGCCAGCAGCTTAGCCCTAGTCCCCGGGGAGCTGTTTTTT	CASSLALVPGELFF
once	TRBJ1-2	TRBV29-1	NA	TGCAGCGTTGAACATATAGACTTGGGCTACACCTTC	CSVEHIDLGYTF
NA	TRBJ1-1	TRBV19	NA	TGTGCCAGTACGGGTAGGACACCCAACACTGAAGCTTTCTTT	CASTGRTPNTEAFF
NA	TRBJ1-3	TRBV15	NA	TGTGCCACCAGCAGAGATCGGGGAGGGGCCGGAAACACCATATATTTT	CATSRDRGGAGNTIYF
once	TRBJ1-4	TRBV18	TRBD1	TGTGCCAGCTCGATAGGGACAGATGAAAAACTGTTTTTT	CASSIGTDEKLFF
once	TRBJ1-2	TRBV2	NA	TGTGCCAGCAGTGCCCAGAACTATGGCTACACCTTC	CASSAQNYGYTF
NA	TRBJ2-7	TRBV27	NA	TGTGCCAGCAGTTTATCCCCAACCTACGAGCAGTACTTC	CASSLSPTYEQYF
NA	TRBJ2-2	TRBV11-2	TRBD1	TGTGCCAGCAGTCCAGGGGGTGGAACCGGGGAGCTGTTTTTT	CASSPGGGTGELFF
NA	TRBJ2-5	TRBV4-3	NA	TGCGCCAGCAGCCAAGCACAGGGTTCCGAGACCCAGTACTTC	CASSQAQGSETQYF